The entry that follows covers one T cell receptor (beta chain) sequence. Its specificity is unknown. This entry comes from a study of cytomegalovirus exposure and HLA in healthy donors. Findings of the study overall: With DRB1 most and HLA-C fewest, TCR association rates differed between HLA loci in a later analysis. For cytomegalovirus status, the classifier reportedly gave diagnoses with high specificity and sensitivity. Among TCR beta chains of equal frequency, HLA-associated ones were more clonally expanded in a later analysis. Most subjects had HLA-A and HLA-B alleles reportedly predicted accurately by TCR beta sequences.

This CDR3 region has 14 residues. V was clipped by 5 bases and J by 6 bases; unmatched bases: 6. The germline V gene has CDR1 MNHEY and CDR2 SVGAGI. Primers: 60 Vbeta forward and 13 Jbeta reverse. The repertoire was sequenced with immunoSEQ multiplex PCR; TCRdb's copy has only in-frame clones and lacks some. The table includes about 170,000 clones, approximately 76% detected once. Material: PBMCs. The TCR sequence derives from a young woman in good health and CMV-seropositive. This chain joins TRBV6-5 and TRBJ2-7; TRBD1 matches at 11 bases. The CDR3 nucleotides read TGTGCCAGCAGTCAGCGGACAGGGGGCTTCGAGCAGTACTTC. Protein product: CASSQRTGGFEQYF.